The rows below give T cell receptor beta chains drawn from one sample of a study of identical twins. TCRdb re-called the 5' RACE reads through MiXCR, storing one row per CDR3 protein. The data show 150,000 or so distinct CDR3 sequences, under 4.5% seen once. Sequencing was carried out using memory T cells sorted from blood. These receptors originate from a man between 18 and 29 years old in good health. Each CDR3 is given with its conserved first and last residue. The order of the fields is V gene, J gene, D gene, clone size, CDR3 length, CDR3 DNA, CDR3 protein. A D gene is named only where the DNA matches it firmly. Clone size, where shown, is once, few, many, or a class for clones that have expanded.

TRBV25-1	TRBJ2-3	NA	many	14	TGTGCCAGCCTGGCGGGACAGAGCACAGATACGCAGTATTTT	CASLAGQSTDTQYF
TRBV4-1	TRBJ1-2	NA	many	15	TGCGCCAGCAGCCCCCGGGACGTTGGGGGCTATGGCTACACCTTC	CASSPRDVGGYGYTF
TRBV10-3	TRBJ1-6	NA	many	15	TGTGCCATCAGTGGAAGGGAGCCCTATAATTCACCCCTCCACTTT	CAISGREPYNSPLHF
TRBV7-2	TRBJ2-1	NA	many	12	TGTGCCAGCAGCGAACCAAACAATGAGCAGTTCTTC	CASSEPNNEQFF
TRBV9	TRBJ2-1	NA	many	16	TGTGCCAGCAGCCCAGGGTGGGGGAGCTCCTACAATGAGCAGTTCTTC	CASSPGWGSSYNEQFF
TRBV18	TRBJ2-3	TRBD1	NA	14	TGTGCCAGCTCCCGGGACAGGGGAACAGATACGCAGTATTTT	CASSRDRGTDTQYF
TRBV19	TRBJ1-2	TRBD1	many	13	TGTGCCAGTAGTATTCAGGGGGCCGGTGGCTACACCTTC	CASSIQGAGGYTF
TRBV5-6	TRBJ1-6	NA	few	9	TGTGCCAGCTCAATCCTCCCCCACTTT	CASSILPHF
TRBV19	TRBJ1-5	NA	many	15	TGTGCCAGTAGTACCTCCGGACAGACTAATCAGCCCCAGCATTTT	CASSTSGQTNQPQHF
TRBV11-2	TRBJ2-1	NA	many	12	TGTGCCAGCAGTCCAATGGGACCGAAACAGTTCTTC	CASSPMGPKQFF
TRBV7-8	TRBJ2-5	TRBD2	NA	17	TGTGCCAGCAGCTCCCGGACTAGCGGGAGAGGCCAAGAGACCCAGTACTTC	CASSSRTSGRGQETQYF
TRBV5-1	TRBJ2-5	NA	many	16	TGCGCCAGCAGCTACGCCCTCCAGGCCATCCAAGAGACCCAGTACTTC	CASSYALQAIQETQYF
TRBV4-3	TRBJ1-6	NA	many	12	TGCGCCAGCAGCCTCCTAAATTCACCCCTCCACTTT	CASSLLNSPLHF
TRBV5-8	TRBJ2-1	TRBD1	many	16	TGTGCCAGCAGCTTGGAAGGGACAGGGGGGTACAATGAGCAGTTCTTC	CASSLEGTGGYNEQFF
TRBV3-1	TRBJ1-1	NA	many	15	TGTGCCAGCAGCCAAGGGGGTGGGGGTCGAACTGAAGCTTTCTTT	CASSQGGGGRTEAFF
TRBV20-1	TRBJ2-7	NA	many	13	TGCAGTGCCACCCGGGACAAAAAATACGAGCAGTACTTC	CSATRDKKYEQYF
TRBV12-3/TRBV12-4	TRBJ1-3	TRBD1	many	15	TGTGCCAGCAGCAGGGGGGGGGCGCCTGGAAACACCATATATTTT	CASSRGGAPGNTIYF
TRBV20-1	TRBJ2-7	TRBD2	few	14	TGCAGTGCTACCCCGGGACTAGCGAGCTACGAGCAGTACTTC	CSATPGLASYEQYF
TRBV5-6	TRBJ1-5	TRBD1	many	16	TGTGCCAGCAGCTCATCCCTTGACGGGACAGTTGTGCCCCAGCATTTT	CASSSSLDGTVVPQHF
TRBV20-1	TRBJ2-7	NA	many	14	TGCAGTGCTAGAGCCCCAGGGACAATCTACGAGCAGTACTTC	CSARAPGTIYEQYF
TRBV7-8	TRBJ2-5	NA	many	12	TGTGCCAGCGGGGGTAGCGTGGCGACCCAGTACTTC	CASGGSVATQYF
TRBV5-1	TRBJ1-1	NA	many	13	TGCGCCAGCAGAGGAAGGCAGAACACTGAAGCTTTCTTT	CASRGRQNTEAFF
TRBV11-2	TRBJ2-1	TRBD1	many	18	TGTGCCAGCAGCTTAGAGGGTAGGACAGGGGGGGCCTACAATGAGCAGTTCTTC	CASSLEGRTGGAYNEQFF
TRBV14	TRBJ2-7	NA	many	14	TGTGCCAGCAGCCAATTCCTCCGATCCTACGAGCAGTACTTC	CASSQFLRSYEQYF
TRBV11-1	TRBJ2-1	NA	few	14	TGTGCCAGCAGCTACGGCATGGGTATGGAGGAGCAGTTCTTC	CASSYGMGMEEQFF
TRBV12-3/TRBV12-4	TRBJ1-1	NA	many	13	TGTGCCAGCAGTTTAGGGAGTGGGACTGAAGCTTTCTTT	CASSLGSGTEAFF
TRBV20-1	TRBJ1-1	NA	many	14	TGCAGTGCTAGAGCAAGGGGGAGGAACACTGAAGCTTTCTTT	CSARARGRNTEAFF
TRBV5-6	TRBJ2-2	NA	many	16	TGTGCCAGCAGCTTCGGATTAGATGAGAACACCGGGGAGCTGTTTTTT	CASSFGLDENTGELFF
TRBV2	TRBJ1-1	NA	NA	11	TGTGCCACCTCCGGGCCTCGGAGAGCTTTCTTT	CATSGPRRAFF
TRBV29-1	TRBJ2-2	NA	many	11	TGCAGCGGGCGGGGCGCCGGGGAGCTGTTTTTT	CSGRGAGELFF
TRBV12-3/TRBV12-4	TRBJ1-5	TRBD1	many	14	TGTGCCAGCAGCCGAAAGGGGGCCCTAGGGCCCCAGCATTTT	CASSRKGALGPQHF
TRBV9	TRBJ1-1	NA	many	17	TGTGCCAGCAGCGTAGACCCACAGGGTGGGGTGAACACTGAAGCTTTCTTT	CASSVDPQGGVNTEAFF
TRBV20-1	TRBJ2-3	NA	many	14	TGCAGTGTCAAGGGGGGCCTAACGCGGGATACGCAGTATTTT	CSVKGGLTRDTQYF
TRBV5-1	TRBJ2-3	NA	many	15	TGCGCCAGCAGCTGGTCCGTGCTCACCACAGATACGCAGTATTTT	CASSWSVLTTDTQYF
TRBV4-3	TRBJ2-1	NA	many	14	TGCGCCAGCAGCCTCCGCGGAGGCTACAATGAGCAGTTCTTC	CASSLRGGYNEQFF
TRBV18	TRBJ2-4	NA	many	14	TGTGCCAGCTCACCACCATTAACAAGAGACATTCAGTACTTC	CASSPPLTRDIQYF
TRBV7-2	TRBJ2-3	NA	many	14	TGTGCCAGCAGCTTCGGGCCCAGCACAGATACGCAGTATTTT	CASSFGPSTDTQYF
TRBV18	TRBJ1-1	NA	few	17	TGTGCCAGCTCACCACCTCGGGGAGGAATAGGTGGAACTGAAGCTTTCTTT	CASSPPRGGIGGTEAFF
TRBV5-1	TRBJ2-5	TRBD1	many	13	TGCGCCAGCAGCGCAGACAGGGGAGAGACCCAGTACTTC	CASSADRGETQYF
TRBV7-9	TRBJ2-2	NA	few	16	TGTGCCAGCAGAGGGACCGGGACCATTAACACCGGGGAGCTGTTTTTT	CASRGTGTINTGELFF
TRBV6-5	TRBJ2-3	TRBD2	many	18	TGTGCCAGCAGTTACTCGGCGGGGGCTAGCGGGAGTACAGATACGCAGTATTTT	CASSYSAGASGSTDTQYF
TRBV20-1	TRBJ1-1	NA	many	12	TGCAGTGCTAGTCAGGGAAGGGAGGAAGCTTTCTTT	CSASQGREEAFF
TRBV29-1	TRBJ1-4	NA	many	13	TGCAGCGTTGGTTGGGGGGGAGGTGAAAAACTGTTTTTT	CSVGWGGGEKLFF
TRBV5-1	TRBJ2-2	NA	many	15	TGCGCCAGCAGCCCTAACGCCGCGAACACCGGGGAGCTGTTTTTT	CASSPNAANTGELFF
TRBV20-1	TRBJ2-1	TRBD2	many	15	TGCAGTGCTAGAGATAGGGCGGGAGGGTCGAATGAGCAGTTCTTC	CSARDRAGGSNEQFF
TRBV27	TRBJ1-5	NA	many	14	TGTGCCAGCAGTTTAAGCTTTAGCAATCAGCCCCAGCATTTT	CASSLSFSNQPQHF
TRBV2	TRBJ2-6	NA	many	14	TGTGCCAGCAGGCCGGGGACTGGGGCCAACGTCCTGACTTTC	CASRPGTGANVLTF
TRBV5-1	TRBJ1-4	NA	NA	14	TGCGCCAGCAGCTTGGGACAGAATTATGAAAAACTGTTTTTT	CASSLGQNYEKLFF
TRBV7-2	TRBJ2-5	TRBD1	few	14	TGTGCCAGCAGCTGGACAGGGACGGGGGAGACCCAGTACTTC	CASSWTGTGETQYF
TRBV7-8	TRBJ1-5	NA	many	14	TGTGCCAGCAGCTCCCGGGACACAGTCCAGCCCCAGCATTTT	CASSSRDTVQPQHF
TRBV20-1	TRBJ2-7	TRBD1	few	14	TGCAGTGCTAGAGCGGCGGACAGGGAAGGCGAGCAGTACTTC	CSARAADREGEQYF
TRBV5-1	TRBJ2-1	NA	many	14	TGCGCCAGCAGCCCACAGCGGGCCCACAATGAGCAGTTCTTC	CASSPQRAHNEQFF
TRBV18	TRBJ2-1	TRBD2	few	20	TGTGCCAGCTCACCACCGGTGGGGGCTAGCGGGTATAGCTCCTACAATGAGCAGTTCTTC	CASSPPVGASGYSSYNEQFF
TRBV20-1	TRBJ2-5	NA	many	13	TGCAGTGCTCTGTTTCTGATGCAAGAGACCCAGTACTTC	CSALFLMQETQYF
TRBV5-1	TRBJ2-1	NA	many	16	TGCGCCAGCAGCTTGGGAGGAACAGAGCGACACAATGAGCAGTTCTTC	CASSLGGTERHNEQFF
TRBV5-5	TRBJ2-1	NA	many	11	TGTGCCAGCAGCGCAGGAATAATACAGTTCTTC	CASSAGIIQFF
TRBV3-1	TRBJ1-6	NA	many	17	TGTGCCAGCAGCCAAGATCAAGGCGGGGGTGGGATTTCACCCCTCCACTTT	CASSQDQGGGGISPLHF
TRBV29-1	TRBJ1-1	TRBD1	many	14	TGCAGCGCCCAGATCGGACAGGGGTACACTGAAGCTTTCTTT	CSAQIGQGYTEAFF